This passage covers 3 T cell receptor beta chains from one sample sequenced in a study of cytomegalovirus exposure and HLA in healthy donors. The study ran its PCR with 60 Vbeta and 13 Jbeta primers. The data were produced by immunoSEQ multiplex PCR, yet TCRdb's version contains in-frame clones alone and is incomplete. The table has fewer than 200,000 clones, roughly four fifths seen once. What was sequenced was PBMCs. These receptors all come from a man aged 35 to 55 in good health and CMV-seronegative.

The V gene is TRBV5-1, the J gene TRBJ1-2; 7 bases match TRBD1. Losses at the gene ends were 0 bases for V and 7 bases for J; bases not matched to a gene: 9. The CDR3 is 15 residues long. CDR1 SGHRS and CDR2 YFSETQ come from the germline V gene. DNA for the CDR3: TGCGCCAGCAGCTTGGCGGCAGGGGGTGGAGGTGGCTACACCTTC. This translates into CASSLAAGGGGGYTF.

This clone was detected once. The rearrangement uses TRBV6-4 and TRBJ1-1; maybe TRBD1 (5 bases). The V and J ends lost 3 bases and 8 bases respectively, with 19 bases between them. CDR3 length: 15 residues. From germline, CDR1 is MRHNA and CDR2 SNTAGT. This chain's CDR3 is CASSEKGQESAEAFF. CDR3 nucleotide sequence: TGTGCCAGCAGTGAAAAGGGGCAGGAGAGTGCAGAAGCTTTCTTT.

CDR3 bases: TGTGCCACCAGCAGAGACTTGGGGGCGGGGGACGGCTACACCTTC. Encoded protein: CATSRDLGAGDGYTF. The genes are TRBV15 and TRBJ1-2; D is possibly TRBD1 (6 bases). CDR1 and CDR2 (germline): LNHNV, YYDKDF (reference sequence). Trimming removed 0 bases from V and 8 bases from J, with 16 bases in between. This CDR3 contains 15 residues.